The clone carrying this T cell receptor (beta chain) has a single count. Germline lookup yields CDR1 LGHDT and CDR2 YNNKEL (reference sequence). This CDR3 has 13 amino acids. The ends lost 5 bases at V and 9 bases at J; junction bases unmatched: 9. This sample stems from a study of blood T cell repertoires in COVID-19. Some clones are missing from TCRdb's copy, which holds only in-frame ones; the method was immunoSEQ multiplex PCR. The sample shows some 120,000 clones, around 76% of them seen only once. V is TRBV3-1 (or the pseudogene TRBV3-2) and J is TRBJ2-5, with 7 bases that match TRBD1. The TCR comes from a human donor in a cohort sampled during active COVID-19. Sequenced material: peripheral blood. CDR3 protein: CASSTTGANPQYF. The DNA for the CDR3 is TGTGCCAGCAGCACCACAGGGGCCAACCCCCAGTACTTC.